This TCR beta chain was sequenced in a study of Tregs in tolerant kidney transplant recipients. Produced via immunoSEQ multiplex PCR; TCRdb's table is partial and in-frame only. Of about 240,000 clones in the sample, around 82% were seen once. Unstimulated regulatory T cells (CD4+CD25+CD127-), CD4+CD25- non-regulatory cells, CD4 and CD8 cells were FACS-sorted from thawed PBMCs. This CDR3 has 15 residues. Germline assignment: CDR1 MRHNA and CDR2 SNTAGT. With 5 bases removed from V and 0 bases from J, the gap between germline ends came to 10 bases. The clonotype originates from a human donor in good health. This chain uses TRBV6-4 with TRBJ2-2; a weak D match, TRBD1 (6 bases). Specimen: CD4+ T cells from blood. CDR3: CASSPGHTNTGELFF. The CDR3 nucleotides are TGTGCCAGCAGTCCGGGACACACGAACACCGGGGAGCTGTTTTTT.